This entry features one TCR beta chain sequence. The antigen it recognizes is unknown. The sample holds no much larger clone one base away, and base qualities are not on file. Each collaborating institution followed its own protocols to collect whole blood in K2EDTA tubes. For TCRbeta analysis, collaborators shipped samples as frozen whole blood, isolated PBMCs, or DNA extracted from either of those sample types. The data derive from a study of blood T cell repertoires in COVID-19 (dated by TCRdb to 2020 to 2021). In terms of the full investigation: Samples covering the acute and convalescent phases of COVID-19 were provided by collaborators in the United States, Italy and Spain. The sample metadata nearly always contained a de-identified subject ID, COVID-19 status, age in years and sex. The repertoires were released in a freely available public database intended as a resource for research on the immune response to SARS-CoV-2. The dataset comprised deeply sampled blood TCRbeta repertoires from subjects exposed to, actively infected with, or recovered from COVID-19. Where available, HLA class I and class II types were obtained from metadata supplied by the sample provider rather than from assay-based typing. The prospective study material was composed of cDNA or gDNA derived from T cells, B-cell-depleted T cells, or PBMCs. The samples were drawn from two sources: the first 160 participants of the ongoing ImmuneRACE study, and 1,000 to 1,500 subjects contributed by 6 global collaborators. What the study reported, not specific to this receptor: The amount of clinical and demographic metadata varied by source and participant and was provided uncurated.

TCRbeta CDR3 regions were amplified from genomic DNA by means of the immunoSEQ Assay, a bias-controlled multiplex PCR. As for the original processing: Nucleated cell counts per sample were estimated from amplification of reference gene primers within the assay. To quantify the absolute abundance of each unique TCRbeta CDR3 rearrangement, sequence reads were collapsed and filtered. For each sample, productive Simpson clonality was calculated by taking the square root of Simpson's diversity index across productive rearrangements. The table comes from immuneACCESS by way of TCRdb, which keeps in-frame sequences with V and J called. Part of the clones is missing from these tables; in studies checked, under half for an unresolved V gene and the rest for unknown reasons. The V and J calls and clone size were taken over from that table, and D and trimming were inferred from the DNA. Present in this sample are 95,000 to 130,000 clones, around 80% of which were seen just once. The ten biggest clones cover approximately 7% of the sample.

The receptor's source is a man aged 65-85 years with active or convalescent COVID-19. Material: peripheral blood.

The sequence in DNA is TGTGCCAGCAGCGGTCCAGGGGCGGGTGAAAAACTGTTTTTT. Its translation reads: CASSGPGAGEKLFF. This chain is built from TRBV7-2 and TRBJ1-4, and perhaps TRBD1 as D gene, on 6 matching bases. Reading the germline V gene gives CDR1 SGHTA and CDR2 FQGNSA. V is clipped by 5 bases and J by 7 bases, and the sequence between their germline boundaries is 14 bases long. The CDR3 runs 14 amino acids, cysteine and phenylalanine included. This entry keeps only the CDR3 DNA: 42 bases, framed from base 1.